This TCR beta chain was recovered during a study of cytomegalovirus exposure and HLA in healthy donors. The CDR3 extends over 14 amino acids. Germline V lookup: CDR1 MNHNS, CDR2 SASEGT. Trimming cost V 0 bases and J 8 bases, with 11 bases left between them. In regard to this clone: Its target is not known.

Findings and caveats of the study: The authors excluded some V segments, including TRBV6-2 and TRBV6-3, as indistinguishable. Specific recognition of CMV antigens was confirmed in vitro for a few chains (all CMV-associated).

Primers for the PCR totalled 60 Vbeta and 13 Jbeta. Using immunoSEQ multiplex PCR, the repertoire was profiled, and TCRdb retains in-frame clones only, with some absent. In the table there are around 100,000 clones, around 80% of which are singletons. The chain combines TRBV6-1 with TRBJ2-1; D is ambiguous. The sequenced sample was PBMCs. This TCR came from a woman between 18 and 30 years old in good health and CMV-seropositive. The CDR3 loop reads CASSEAEDFYEQFF. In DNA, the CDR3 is TGTGCCAGCAGTGAAGCGGAAGACTTCTATGAGCAGTTCTTC.